One TCR beta chain is described in this entry. The entry originates in a study of CD8+ T cells in alopecia areata. This CDR3 spans 13 amino acids. Trimming removed 3 bases from V and 4 bases from J, with 10 bases in between. The germline V gene encodes CDR1 LNHDA and CDR2 SQIVND (reference sequence). RNA extraction was followed by reverse transcription into cDNA, which acted as the sequencing template. Clones were read by immunoSEQ multiplex PCR, and TCRdb kept only the in-frame ones, dropping some. The sample contains over 150,000 clones, roughly three fifths of which appear only once. Treatment of the sample: oral pan-JAK inhibitor, 5-10 mg twice daily. Alopecia areata patients provided lesional scalp punch biopsies and peripheral blood, both collected for the study.

The sample was CD8+ T cells sorted from blood, taken at week 24, from a patient treated with tofacitinib. The chain employs TRBV19 and TRBJ2-7; D gene unclear. The origin of this receptor is a human donor with alopecia areata. The CDR3 bases are TGTGCCAGTAGTATCGGTCATGGGTACGAGCAGTACTTC. It is translated as CASSIGHGYEQYF.